A single sample gave rise to the 26 T cell receptor beta chains below, sequenced in a study of regulatory T cells in long-lasting Graves disease. The time point is: newly diagnosed GD, antithyroid drugs for less than 3 months. Following extraction of RNA from PBMCs, that RNA was used to make the TCR library. Libraries of TCR beta came from iRepertoire HTBI primers plus Arm-PCR of CDR3 regions. TCRdb re-called the multiplex PCR reads with MiXCR, one entry per CDR3 protein. The sample gives roughly 350,000 distinct CDR3 sequences, 16% of which show up once; roughly 29% is in the top ten. This sample was shared with a second study, whose subject was T cells in Graves' hyperthyroidism and ophthalmopathy.

The source was peripheral blood mononuclear cells (PBMCs), collected at new diagnosis, from a patient treated with antithyroid drugs. The receptors stem from a man between 40 and 49 years old with Graves disease.

The chain links TRBV3-1 to TRBJ1-1; D remains unclear. This CDR3 has 15 amino acids. The germline CDR1 and CDR2 sequences are LGHDT and YNNKEL (reference sequence). V gave up 4 bases and J gave up 1 base, with 13 bases separating them. CDR3 residues: CASSRGLGPNTEAFF. The CDR3 coding sequence is TGTGCCAGCAGCCGTGGGTTGGGTCCGAACACTGAAGCTTTCTTT.

The chain joins TRBV7-9 to TRBJ2-3; no reliable D call. CDR3 size: 13 residues. The V end lost 3 bases, the J end lost 5 bases, and 9 bases lay between the germline ends. Looked up from germline, CDR1 is SEHNR and CDR2 is FQNEAQ (reference sequence). CDR3 residues: CASSFDTLDTQYF. The CDR3 DNA reads TGTGCCAGCAGCTTTGACACCTTAGATACGCAGTATTTT. The entire variable domain, with the rest obtained from reference TRBV7-9 and TRBJ2-3, is as follows: DTGVSQNPRHKITKRGQNVTFRCDPISEHNRLYWYRQTLGQGPEFLTYFQNEAQLEKSRLLSDRFSAERPKGSFSTLEIQRTEQGDSAMYLCASSFDTLDTQYFGPGTRLTVL.

This clonotype occurred many times. CDR3 in DNA: TGTGCCAGCAGTTCCCGGACAGTGACGCAGTATTTT. Residues: CASSSRTVTQYF. This chain connects TRBV28 to TRBJ2-3, with a tentative D call TRBD1 (6 bases). V dropped 4 bases and J dropped 9 bases, with 11 bases sitting between them. CDR1 and CDR2 from the germline V gene are MDHEN and SYDVKM. This CDR3 contains 12 residues.

The V and J genes are TRBV5-1 and TRBJ2-7; a weak D match, TRBD2 (7 bases). The CDR3 extends over 15 amino acids. Trimming took off 3 bases at V and 2 bases at J, with 15 bases between the two ends. Germline loops: CDR1 SGHRS, CDR2 YFSETQ. The CDR3 region is CASSSGRRGPYEQYF. The CDR3 DNA reads TGCGCCAGCAGCTCGGGGCGGCGGGGGCCCTACGAGCAGTACTTC.

This clonotype was recorded at least ten times. This chain links TRBV5-5 with TRBJ1-2; 9 positions match TRBD1. Germline V gene data show CDR1 as SGHKS and CDR2 as YYEKEE (reference sequence). Trimming cost V 4 bases and J 2 bases; bases outside gene matches: 9. This CDR3 has 16 amino acids. The chain's CDR3 is CASSPSPGQGNYGYTF. CDR3 in DNA: TGTGCCAGCAGCCCCTCACCCGGACAGGGGAACTATGGCTACACCTTC. The variable domain in full, with the rest retrieved from reference TRBV5-5 and TRBJ1-2, is DAGVTQSPTHLIKTRGQQVTLRCSPISGHKSVSWYQQVLGQGPQFIFQYYEKEERGRGNFPDRFSARQFPNYSSELNVNALLLGDSALYLCASSPSPGQGNYGYTFGSGTRLTVV.

There are many counts of this clonotype. Here the CDR3 DNA reads TGCGCCAGCAGTGAGTCGACATCCATTGCCCGGCGGTCGACTGAAGCTTTCTTT. It specifies CASSESTSIARRSTEAFF. V gene TRBV10-2 combines with J gene TRBJ1-1, with no clear D. Germline CDR1 is WSHSY and CDR2 is SAAADI. Trimming cost V 0 bases and J 5 bases, with 22 bases left between them. The CDR3 extends over 18 amino acids.

This clonotype appeared many times. V gene TRBV11-2 combines with J gene TRBJ2-3; TRBD2 matches at 11 bases. Trimming at V came to 1 base and at J to 4 bases, leaving 4 bases not matched to a gene. This CDR3 spans 16 amino acids. Germline V gene data show CDR1 as SGHAT and CDR2 as FQNNGV. The CDR3 spells CASSLVISGGADTQYF. CDR3 in DNA: TGTGCCAGCAGCTTAGTTATTAGCGGGGGGGCAGATACGCAGTATTTT.

This clonotype was observed at least ten times. The CDR3 spells CASRFSGDTQYF. DNA of the CDR3: TGTGCCAGCAGGTTCAGTGGAGATACGCAGTATTTT. The rearrangement links TRBV2 to TRBJ2-3; D is uncertain. Trimming pared 6 bases from V and 5 bases from J, leaving 9 bases between. The length of the CDR3 is 12 residues. Germline assignment: CDR1 SNHLY and CDR2 FYNNEI. Variable domain in full (rest from reference TRBV2 and TRBJ2-3): EPEVTQTPSHQVTQMGQEVILRCVPISNHLYFYWYRQILGQKVEFLVSFYNNEISEKSEIFDDQFSVERPDGSNFTLKIRSTKLEDSAMYFCASRFSGDTQYFGPGTRLTVL.

This clonotype was observed at least ten times. The genes are TRBV5-1 and TRBJ1-4, with D possibly matching TRBD1 (6 bases). This CDR3 contains 14 residues. The germline V gene has CDR1 SGHRS and CDR2 YFSETQ. V lost 4 bases and J 5 bases, leaving 12 bases between the germline ends. CDR3 DNA: TGCGCCAGCAGCACCTCCGACAGGAATGAAAAACTGTTTTTT. This sequence encodes CASSTSDRNEKLFF. The full variable domain, with the rest looked up from reference TRBV5-1 and TRBJ1-4, is KAGVTQTPRYLIKTRGQQVTLSCSPISGHRSVSWYQQTPGQGLQFLFEYFSETQRNKGNFPGRFSGRQFSNSRSEMNVSTLELGDSALYLCASSTSDRNEKLFFGSGTQLSVL.

This clonotype was observed many times. The V and J genes are TRBV7-3 and TRBJ2-2; TRBD2 agrees at 12 bases. The CDR3 sequence is 17 residues long. J gave up 1 base and V 5 bases, and 5 bases lay outside the gene matches. Germline CDR1 SGHTA, CDR2 FQGTGA. The CDR3: CASSPTSGGLNTGELFF. The CDR3 DNA follows: TGTGCCAGCAGCCCGACTAGCGGGGGCTTGAACACCGGGGAGCTGTTTTTT.

This clonotype turned up a few times. V and J are TRBV20-1 and TRBJ2-7; TRBD2 matches at 8 bases. The CDR3 has 15 residues. With 2 bases clipped from V and 2 bases from J, the junction kept 8 bases outside the gene matches. The V gene's germline CDR1 is DFQATT and CDR2 SNEGSKA (reference sequence). The CDR3 DNA is TGCAGTGCTAGATCACATAGCGGGGTGGCCTACGAGCAGTACTTC. It encodes CSARSHSGVAYEQYF.

Note on this clonotype: The germline gene is not matched at one end of the junction; a read error may be the cause. The chain is built from TRBV28 and TRBJ1-5; D not resolved. There are 11 residues in the CDR3. Germline V gene lookup returns CDR1 MDHEN and CDR2 SYDVKM. In DNA, the CDR3 is TGTGCCAACAGTACTCCGGAGCCCCAGCATTTT. Protein: CANSTPEPQHF. Full variable domain (rest looked up from reference TRBV28 and TRBJ1-5): DVKVTQSSRYLVKRTGEKVFLECVQDMDHENMFWYRQDPGLGLRLIYFSYDVKMKEKGDIPEGYSVSREKKERFSLILESASTNQTSMYLCANSTPEPQHFGDGTRLSIL.

This clonotype has more than one count but fewer than ten. This chain joins TRBV30 and TRBJ1-3, with D possibly matching TRBD1 (5 bases). There are 13 residues in the CDR3. V shed 0 bases and J shed 4 bases, with 7 bases lying between them. CDR1 is GTSNPN, CDR2 SVGIG, per germline (reference sequence). The CDR3 DNA is TGTGCCTGGAGTGTAGGGGACGGAAACACCATATATTTT. Its translation: CAWSVGDGNTIYF.

This clonotype was recorded at least ten times. For the CDR3, the DNA is TGTGCCAGCAGCTTCGGCCCGACAAGGGATGAGCAGTTCTTC. Its protein is CASSFGPTRDEQFF. The J gene is TRBJ2-1, the V gene TRBV7-2; D unresolved. V lost 3 bases, J lost 8 bases, and 14 bases lay in between. CDR3 length: 14 amino acids. Germline V gives CDR1 SGHTA, CDR2 FQGNSA.

V is TRBV27 and J is TRBJ1-4; TRBD1 matches 8 bases. CDR1 and CDR2 (germline): MNHEY, SMNVEV (reference sequence). The CDR3 totals 13 residues. V gave up 5 bases and J gave up 7 bases; unmatched junction bases: 3. In DNA form, the CDR3 reads TGTGCCAGCAGTCTCAGGGGGCGTGAAAAACTGTTTTTT. Translated: CASSLRGREKLFF.

This chain connects TRBV6-2 or TRBV6-3 to TRBJ1-1; D gene unclear. CDR1 and CDR2 (germline): MNHEY, SVGEGT. The CDR3 extends over 14 amino acids. V lost 5 bases and J 7 bases, leaving 17 bases between the germline ends. CDR3 residues: CASSESGRTFEAFF. The CDR3 DNA reads TGTGCCAGCAGTGAATCAGGCAGGACCTTTGAAGCTTTCTTT.

This clonotype was recorded many times. The V call is TRBV18, the J call TRBJ2-1, with 9 positions matching TRBD2. This CDR3 has 15 amino acids. The V and J ends lost 3 bases and 7 bases, in that order; junction bases with no gene match: 7. Germline V lookup: CDR1 KGHSH, CDR2 LQKENI. The CDR3 nucleotides are TGTGCCAGCTCACCTCGTAGTAGCGGGGGTAATGAGCAGTTCTTC. Protein product: CASSPRSSGGNEQFF.

This clonotype was observed a handful of times. The chain employs TRBV5-1 and TRBJ2-5; 10 bases are shared with TRBD1. The CDR3 is 14 amino acids. V shed 6 bases, J shed 5 bases, and the junction held 7 bases outside the gene matches. From germline, CDR1 is SGHRS and CDR2 YFSETQ. This CDR3 is CASNEPGQGETQYF. CDR3 coding DNA: TGCGCCAGCAACGAACCGGGACAGGGGGAGACCCAGTACTTC. Full variable domain (remainder filled in from reference TRBV5-1 and TRBJ2-5): KAGVTQTPRYLIKTRGQQVTLSCSPISGHRSVSWYQQTPGQGLQFLFEYFSETQRNKGNFPGRFSGRQFSNSRSEMNVSTLELGDSALYLCASNEPGQGETQYFGPGTRLLVL.

This clonotype turned up a few times. The chain recombines TRBV7-3 with TRBJ2-4; D not resolved. In germline, CDR1 is SGHTA, CDR2 FQGTGA. The V and J ends lost 8 bases and 0 bases respectively, with 8 bases between them. This CDR3 is 13 amino acids long. Here the CDR3 reads CASPFIAKNIQYF. CDR3 bases: TGTGCCAGCCCCTTTATAGCCAAAAACATTCAGTACTTC.

This clonotype was seen at least ten times. The rearrangement joins TRBV15 to TRBJ2-3; 8 bases are shared with TRBD2. The CDR3 totals 17 residues. CDR1 and CDR2 (germline): LNHNV, YYDKDF (reference sequence). V was pared by 5 bases and J by 1 base, with 11 bases of the junction left unmatched. CDR3 coding DNA: TGTGCCACCAGCGGCCCGCGGGGGCGGGGGGGCACAGATACGCAGTATTTT. Amino acids: CATSGPRGRGGTDTQYF.

Turning to this clonotype: This may come from a read error, since a much larger clone is one base off. The V and J genes are TRBV5-1 and TRBJ1-5; a weak D match, TRBD2 (6 bases). The DNA matches TRBJ2-3 better at its end, which makes the J call doubtful. The CDR3 length is 15 residues. Per germline, CDR1 SGHRS and CDR2 YFSETQ. CDR3 DNA: TGCGCCAGCAGCCTCGGGGGTATCGTCGGTCAGCCCCAGTATTTT. Translated: CASSLGGIVGQPQYF.

This clonotype came up many times. The chain couples TRBV24-1 to TRBJ1-1; the match to TRBD1 covers 7 bases. V dropped 9 bases and J dropped 10; count of bases not matched to a gene: 7. From germline, CDR1 is KGHDR and CDR2 SFDVKD. This CDR3 spans 11 amino acids. The CDR3 loop reads CATPLDRAAFF. CDR3 sequence (DNA): TGTGCCACCCCCCTCGACAGGGCAGCTTTCTTT.

V is TRBV20-1 and J is TRBJ2-7; 8 bases are a match to TRBD2. Per germline, CDR1 DFQATT and CDR2 SNEGSKA (reference sequence). V lost 7 bases, J lost 2 bases, and 4 bases stayed unmatched. The CDR3 sequence is 12 residues long. The CDR3 loop reads CSGRGATYEQYF. The CDR3 DNA reads TGCAGTGGGCGGGGGGCCACCTACGAGCAGTACTTC.

In this sample, this clonotype turned up many times. CDR3 protein: CASSQGKGTEAFF. The DNA for the CDR3 is TGTGCCAGCAGCCAAGGTAAGGGTACTGAAGCTTTCTTT. The rearrangement uses TRBV3-1 and TRBJ1-1; D is unclear. V was clipped by 1 base and J by 5 bases, with 8 bases between them. Germline CDR1 reads LGHDT; CDR2 reads YNNKEL (reference sequence). The CDR3 consists of 13 residues.

This clonotype has ten or more counts. This rearrangement joins TRBV13 to TRBJ2-2, with unresolved D. Germline V gives CDR1 PRHDT, CDR2 FYEKMQ (reference sequence). Trimming took 1 base from V and 3 from J, leaving 18 bases between them. This CDR3 is built from 18 residues. CDR3 sequence: CASSLDGKSEGYTGELFF. DNA for the CDR3: TGTGCCAGCAGCTTAGACGGTAAAAGCGAAGGGTACACCGGGGAGCTGTTTTTT.

As DNA, the CDR3 is TGTGCCAGCAGCTTGAGAAGCGGGGGGGGACCCAAAAACATTCAGTACTTC. It yields the protein CASSLRSGGGPKNIQYF. The genes are TRBV27 and TRBJ2-4, with 10 bases that match TRBD2. This CDR3 contains 17 residues. The ends lost 6 bases at V and 2 bases at J; junction bases unmatched: 10. CDR1 is MNHEY, CDR2 SMNVEV, per germline (reference sequence).